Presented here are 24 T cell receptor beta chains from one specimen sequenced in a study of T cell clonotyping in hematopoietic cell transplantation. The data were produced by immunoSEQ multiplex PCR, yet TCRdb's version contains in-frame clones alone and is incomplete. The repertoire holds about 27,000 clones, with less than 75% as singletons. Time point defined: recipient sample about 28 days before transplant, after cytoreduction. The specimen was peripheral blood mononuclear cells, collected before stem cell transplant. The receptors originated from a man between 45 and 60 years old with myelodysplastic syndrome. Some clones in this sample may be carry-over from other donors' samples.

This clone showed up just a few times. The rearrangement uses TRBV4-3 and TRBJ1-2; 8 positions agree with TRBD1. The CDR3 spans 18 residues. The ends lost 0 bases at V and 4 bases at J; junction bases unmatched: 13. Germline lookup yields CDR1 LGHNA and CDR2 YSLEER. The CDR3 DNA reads TGCGCCAGCAGCCAAGATAGAGCAGCGACAGGGGCGATCTATGGCTACACCTTC. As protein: CASSQDRAATGAIYGYTF.

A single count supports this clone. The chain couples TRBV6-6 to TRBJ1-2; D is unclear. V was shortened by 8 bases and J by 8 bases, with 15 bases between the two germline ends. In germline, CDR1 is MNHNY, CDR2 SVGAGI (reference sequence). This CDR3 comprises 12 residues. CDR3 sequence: CASLGRSIGYTF. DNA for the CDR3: TGTGCCAGCCTTGGACGGTCTATAGGCTACACCTTC.

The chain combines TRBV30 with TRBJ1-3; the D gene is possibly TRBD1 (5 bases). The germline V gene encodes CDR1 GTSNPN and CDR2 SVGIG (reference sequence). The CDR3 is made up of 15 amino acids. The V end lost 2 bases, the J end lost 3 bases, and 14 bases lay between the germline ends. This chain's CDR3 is CAWSSRRAYGNTIYF. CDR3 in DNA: TGTGCCTGGAGTTCCCGCAGGGCCTATGGAAACACCATATATTTT.

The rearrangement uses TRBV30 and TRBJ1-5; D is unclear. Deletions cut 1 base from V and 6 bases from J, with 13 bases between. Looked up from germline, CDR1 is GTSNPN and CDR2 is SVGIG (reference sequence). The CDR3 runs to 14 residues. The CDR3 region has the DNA TGTGCCTGGAGTGAGAGTTGGCCCTCTCAGCCCCAGCATTTT. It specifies CAWSESWPSQPQHF.

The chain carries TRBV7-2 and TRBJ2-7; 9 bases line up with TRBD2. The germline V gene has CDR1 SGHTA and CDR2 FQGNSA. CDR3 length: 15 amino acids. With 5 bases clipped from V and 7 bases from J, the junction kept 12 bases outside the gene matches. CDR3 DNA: TGTGCCAGCAGCCCCCCAGCGGGGGGAGCCCCTGAGCAGTACTTC. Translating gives CASSPPAGGAPEQYF.

The CDR3 is CASSPRTGKEGYGYTF. The CDR3 DNA reads as TGTGCCAGCAGCCCCCGAACAGGCAAAGAAGGCTATGGCTACACCTTC. The chain employs TRBV28 and TRBJ1-2, with D perhaps matching TRBD1 (5 bases). The germline gives CDR1 MDHEN, CDR2 SYDVKM. CDR3 length equals 16 residues. V was clipped by 6 bases and J by 4 bases, with 21 bases between them.

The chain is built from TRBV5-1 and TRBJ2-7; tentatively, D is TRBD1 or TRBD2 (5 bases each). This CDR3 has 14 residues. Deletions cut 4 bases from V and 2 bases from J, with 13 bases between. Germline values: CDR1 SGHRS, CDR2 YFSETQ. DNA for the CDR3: TGCGCCAGCAGCCAGCGGACATCCACCTACGAGCAGTACTTC. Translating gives CASSQRTSTYEQYF.

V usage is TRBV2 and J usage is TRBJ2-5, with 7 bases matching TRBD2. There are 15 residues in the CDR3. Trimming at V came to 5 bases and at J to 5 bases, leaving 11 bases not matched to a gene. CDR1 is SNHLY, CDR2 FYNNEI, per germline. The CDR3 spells CASSQREGFGETQYF. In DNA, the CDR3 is TGTGCCAGCAGTCAAAGGGAGGGTTTTGGTGAGACCCAGTACTTC.

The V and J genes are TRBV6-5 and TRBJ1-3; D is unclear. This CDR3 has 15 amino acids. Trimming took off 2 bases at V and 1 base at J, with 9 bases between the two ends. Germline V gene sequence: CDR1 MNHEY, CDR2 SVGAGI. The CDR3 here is CASSYSGESGNTIYF. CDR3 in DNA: TGTGCCAGCAGTTACAGTGGGGAATCTGGAAACACCATATATTTT.

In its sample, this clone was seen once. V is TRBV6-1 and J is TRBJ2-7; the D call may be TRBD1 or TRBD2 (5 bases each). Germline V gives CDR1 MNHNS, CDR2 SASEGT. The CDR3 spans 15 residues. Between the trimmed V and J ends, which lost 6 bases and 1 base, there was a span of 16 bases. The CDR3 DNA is TGTGCCAGCAGGGATCTCCGGGACCGTTCCTACGAGCAGTACTTC. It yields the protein CASRDLRDRSYEQYF.

CDR3 bases: TGTGCCAGCAGGGGAAGGGACACTGAAGCTTTCTTT. This encodes CASRGRDTEAFF. This chain links TRBV2 with TRBJ1-1, with D uncertain. The germline gives CDR1 SNHLY, CDR2 FYNNEI. V was pared by 6 bases and J by 3 bases, with 8 bases between. This CDR3 spans 12 amino acids. The entire variable domain, with the rest obtained from reference TRBV2 and TRBJ1-1, is as follows: EPEVTQTPSHQVTQMGQEVILRCVPISNHLYFYWYRQILGQKVEFLVSFYNNEISEKSEIFDDQFSVERPDGSNFTLKIRSTKLEDSAMYFCASRGRDTEAFFGQGTRLTVV.

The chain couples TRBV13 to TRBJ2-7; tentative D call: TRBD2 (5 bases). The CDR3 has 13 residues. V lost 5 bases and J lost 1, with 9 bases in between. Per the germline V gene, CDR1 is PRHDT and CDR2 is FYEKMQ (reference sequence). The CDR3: CASSPSGSYEQYF. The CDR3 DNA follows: TGTGCCAGCAGCCCCTCGGGGTCCTACGAGCAGTACTTC.

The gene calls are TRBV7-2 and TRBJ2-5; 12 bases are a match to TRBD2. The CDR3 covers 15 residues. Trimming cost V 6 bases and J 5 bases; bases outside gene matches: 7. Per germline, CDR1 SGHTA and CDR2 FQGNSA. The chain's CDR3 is CASRPGTSGWETQYF. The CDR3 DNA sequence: TGTGCCAGCAGGCCCGGGACTAGCGGGTGGGAGACCCAGTACTTC.

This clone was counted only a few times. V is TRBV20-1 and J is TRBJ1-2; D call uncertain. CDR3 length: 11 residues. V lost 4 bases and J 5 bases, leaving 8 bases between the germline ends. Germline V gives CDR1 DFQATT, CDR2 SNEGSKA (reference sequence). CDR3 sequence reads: CSANPGYGYTF. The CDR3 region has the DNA TGCAGTGCTAACCCCGGGTATGGCTACACCTTC.

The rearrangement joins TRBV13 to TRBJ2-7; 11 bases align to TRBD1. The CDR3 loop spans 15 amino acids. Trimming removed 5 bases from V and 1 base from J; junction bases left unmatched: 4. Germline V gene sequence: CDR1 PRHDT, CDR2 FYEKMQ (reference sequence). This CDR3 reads CASSPGTGGSYEQYF. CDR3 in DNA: TGTGCCAGCAGCCCCGGGACAGGGGGGTCCTACGAGCAGTACTTC.

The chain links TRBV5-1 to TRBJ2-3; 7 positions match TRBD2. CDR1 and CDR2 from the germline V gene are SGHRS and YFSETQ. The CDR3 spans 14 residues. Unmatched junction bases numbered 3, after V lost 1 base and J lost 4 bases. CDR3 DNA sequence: TGCGCCAGCAGCTTGAGCGGGATATCAGATACGCAGTATTTT. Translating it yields CASSLSGISDTQYF.

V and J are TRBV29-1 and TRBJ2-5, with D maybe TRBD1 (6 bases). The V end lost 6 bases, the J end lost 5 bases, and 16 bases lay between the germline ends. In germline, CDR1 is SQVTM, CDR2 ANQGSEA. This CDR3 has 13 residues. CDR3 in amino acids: CSVGTGSLETQYF. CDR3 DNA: TGCAGCGTAGGAACAGGGTCCTTGGAGACCCAGTACTTC.

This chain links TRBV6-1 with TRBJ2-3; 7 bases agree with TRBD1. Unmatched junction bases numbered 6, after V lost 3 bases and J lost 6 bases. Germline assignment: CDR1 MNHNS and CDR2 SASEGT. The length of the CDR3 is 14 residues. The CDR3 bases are TGTGCCAGCAGTGAGAGAAAGACAGGGGATACGCAGTATTTT. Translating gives CASSERKTGDTQYF.

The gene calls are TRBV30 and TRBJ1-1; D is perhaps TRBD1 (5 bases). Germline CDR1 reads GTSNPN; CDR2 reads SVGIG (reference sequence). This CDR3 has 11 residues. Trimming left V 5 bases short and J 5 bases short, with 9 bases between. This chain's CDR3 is CAWFGQTEAFF. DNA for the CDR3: TGTGCCTGGTTTGGACAAACTGAAGCTTTCTTT.

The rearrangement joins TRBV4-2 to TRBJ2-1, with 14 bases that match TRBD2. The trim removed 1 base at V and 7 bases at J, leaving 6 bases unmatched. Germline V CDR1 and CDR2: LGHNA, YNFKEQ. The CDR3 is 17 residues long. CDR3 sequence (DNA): TGTGCCAGCAGCCAAGGTACCGGGACTAGCGGGAGTAATGAGCAGTTCTTC. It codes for CASSQGTGTSGSNEQFF.

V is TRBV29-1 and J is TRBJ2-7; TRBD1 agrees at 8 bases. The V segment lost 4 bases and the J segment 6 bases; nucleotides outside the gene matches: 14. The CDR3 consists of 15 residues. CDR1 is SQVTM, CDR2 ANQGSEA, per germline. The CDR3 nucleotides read TGCAGCGTTGGGGGGAGCCAGGGGGCGGTGGGCGAGCAGTACTTC. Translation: CSVGGSQGAVGEQYF.

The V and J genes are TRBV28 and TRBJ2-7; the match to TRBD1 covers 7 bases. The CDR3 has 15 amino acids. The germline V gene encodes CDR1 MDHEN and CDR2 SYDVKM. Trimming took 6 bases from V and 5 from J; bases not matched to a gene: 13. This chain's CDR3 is CASRFTNRGQDEQYF. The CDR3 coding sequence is TGTGCCAGCAGATTTACCAACAGGGGTCAGGACGAGCAGTACTTC.

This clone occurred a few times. CDR3 sequence (DNA): TGTGCCTGGAGGACCCATAACACCGGGGAGCTGTTTTTT. Protein: CAWRTHNTGELFF. This sequence joins TRBV30 and TRBJ2-2; D is unresolved. The V gene's germline CDR1 is GTSNPN and CDR2 SVGIG (reference sequence). V shed 3 bases and J shed 2 bases, with 7 bases lying between them. The CDR3 totals 13 residues.

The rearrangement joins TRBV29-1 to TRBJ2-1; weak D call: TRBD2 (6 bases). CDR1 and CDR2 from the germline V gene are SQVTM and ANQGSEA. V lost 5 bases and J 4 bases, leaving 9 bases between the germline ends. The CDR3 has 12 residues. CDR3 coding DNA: TGCAGCGTTCGACTAGATTACAATGAGCAGTTCTTC. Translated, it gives CSVRLDYNEQFF.